This passage covers 20 T cell receptor beta chains from one sample sequenced in a study of blood T cells in healthy people across ages. A second PCR of roughly 7 to 11 cycles used a sample-barcoded 5' primer and a J-beta primer mix. TCRdb re-derived calls from the 5' RACE reads in MiXCR, one entry per CDR3 protein. The repertoire holds some 1,800,000 distinct CDR3 sequences, with 35% to 50% as singletons. The sample comprised blood. Source of these receptors: a human donor in good health.

The CDR3 DNA is TGTGCCAGCAGTCCCCTGGGGGGTACGCAATCCTCCTACGAGCAGTACTTC. This encodes CASSPLGGTQSSYEQYF. The chain joins TRBV28 to TRBJ2-7; a possible D gene is TRBD2 (6 bases). This CDR3 spans 17 amino acids. The germline CDR1 and CDR2 sequences are MDHEN and SYDVKM. V lost 5 bases and J lost 0, with 20 bases in between.

This clonotype was detected once. The genes are TRBV20-1 and TRBJ2-1, with 12 positions matching TRBD2. This CDR3 is 14 amino acids long. Per the germline V gene, CDR1 is DFQATT and CDR2 is SNEGSKA (reference sequence). The V gene end was trimmed by 3 bases and the J gene end by 15 bases; junction bases not matched to a gene: 12. CDR3 sequence (DNA): TGCAGTGCTAGTACTAGCGGGGGGCTCATTGGGGCGTTCTTC. Amino acids: CSASTSGGLIGAFF.

V and J are TRBV19 and TRBJ2-4; TRBD2 is a possible D gene (7 bases). Trimming stripped 5 bases from V and 1 base from J, with 15 bases between. Germline V gives CDR1 LNHDA, CDR2 SQIVND (reference sequence). CDR3 size: 16 residues. The CDR3 here is CASSPRGALAKNIQYF. DNA of the CDR3: TGTGCCAGTAGTCCACGGGGGGCCCTGGCCAAAAACATTCAGTACTTC. Looking up the rest from reference TRBV19 and TRBJ2-4 gives the full variable domain: DGGITQSPKYLFRKEGQNVTLSCEQNLNHDAMYWYRQDPGQGLRLIYYSQIVNDFQKGDIAEGYSVSREKKESFPLTVTSAQKNPTAFYLCASSPRGALAKNIQYFGAGTRLSVL.

In regard to this clonotype: The junction differs from germline at one of its ends, possibly a read error. The rearrangement uses TRBV5-5 and TRBJ2-3; D possibly uses TRBD1 or TRBD2 (7 bases each). The V gene's germline CDR1 is SGHKS and CDR2 YYEKEE (reference sequence). The CDR3 is 17 residues long. The CDR3 coding sequence is TGTGCCAGCAGCCCCGGGCAAAGCGTGGGAGGGACAGATGCGCAGTATTTT. Translated: CASSPGQSVGGTDAQYF.

In this sample, this clonotype turned up a few times. This chain connects TRBV4-3 to TRBJ2-4, with TRBD2 matching over 11 bases. Germline V lookup: CDR1 LGHNA, CDR2 YSLEER. This CDR3 is built from 17 residues. The V segment lost 1 base and the J segment 5 bases; nucleotides outside the gene matches: 7. The DNA for the CDR3 is TGCGCCAGCAGCCAAGCTCTAGCGGGGGGCCCCGAAAACATTCAGTACTTC. Protein product: CASSQALAGGPENIQYF.

This clonotype was seen a handful of times. This chain links TRBV12-3 or TRBV12-4 with TRBJ1-2, with a tentative D call TRBD1 (5 bases). CDR3 size: 14 residues. V was pared by 8 bases and J by 5 bases, with 18 bases between. CDR3 sequence: CASGRTTVQYGYTF. CDR3 nucleotides: TGTGCCAGCGGCCGGACAACCGTCCAATATGGCTACACCTTC.

The CDR3 region is CSAGQGAFNKQYF. Here the CDR3 DNA reads TGCAGCGCGGGACAGGGGGCTTTCAACAAGCAGTACTTC. The rearrangement links TRBV29-1 to TRBJ2-7; 12 bases line up with TRBD1. This CDR3 is 13 amino acids long. V gave up 7 bases and J gave up 8 bases; unmatched junction bases: 9. Germline-derived CDR1 and CDR2 are SQVTM and ANQGSEA.

This clonotype was counted a few times. The chain joins TRBV28 to TRBJ1-6, with 9 bases fitting TRBD1. After removal of 6 bases from V and 14 bases from J, the junction contained 11 bases not matched to a gene. CDR3 length: 14 residues. From germline, CDR1 is MDHEN and CDR2 SYDVKM. The CDR3 protein is CASSTPDRGFSLHF. In DNA, the CDR3 is TGTGCCAGCAGCACCCCGGACAGGGGATTTTCCCTCCACTTT.

Here the CDR3 DNA reads TGTGCCAGCAGCCCTCTAGCTGAGCGGGGGAGCACAGATACGCAGTATTTT. Translated, it gives CASSPLAERGSTDTQYF. V is TRBV28 and J is TRBJ2-3; 8 bases line up with TRBD2. The V gene's germline CDR1 is MDHEN and CDR2 SYDVKM. Unmatched junction bases numbered 11, after V lost 6 bases and J lost 0 bases. The CDR3 totals 17 residues.

This clonotype was detected a few times. The chain recombines TRBV24-1 with TRBJ2-7; 7 nucleotides align to TRBD2. The CDR3 is made up of 14 amino acids. Germline V lookup: CDR1 KGHDR, CDR2 SFDVKD. With 4 bases clipped from V and 0 bases from J, the junction kept 2 bases outside the gene matches. CDR3 nucleotides: TGTGCCACCAGTGAGGCGGGGGACTCCTACGAGCAGTACTTC. Encoded protein: CATSEAGDSYEQYF.

The CDR3 sequence: CASSIRQGAEETQYF. DNA for the CDR3: TGTGCCAGCAGTATAAGACAGGGGGCAGAGGAGACCCAGTACTTC. The chain recombines TRBV28 with TRBJ2-5; 10 bases line up with TRBD1. CDR1 and CDR2 (germline): MDHEN, SYDVKM. The junction had 8 bases not matched to a gene; V was cut back by 5 bases and J by 5 bases. The length of the CDR3 is 15 residues.

The J gene is TRBJ2-1, the V gene TRBV9; unclear D gene. The CDR3 length is 14 residues. Trimming removed 1 base at V and 5 bases at J, with 10 bases between. Germline-derived CDR1 and CDR2 are SGDLS and YYNGEE. This CDR3 reads CASSVPTADNEQFF. DNA of the CDR3: TGTGCCAGCAGCGTACCCACCGCGGACAATGAGCAGTTCTTC.

At least ten counts were recorded for this clonotype. The chain joins TRBV6-5 to TRBJ1-2; D possibly corresponds to TRBD1 (6 bases). This CDR3 spans 13 amino acids. Germline CDR1 reads MNHEY; CDR2 reads SVGAGI. Between the trimmed V and J ends, which lost 6 bases and 5 bases, there was a span of 13 bases. The CDR3 DNA follows: TGTGCCAGCAGACCCCAGGGGTGGTATGGCTACACCTTC. Its translation: CASRPQGWYGYTF.

This clonotype was found once. The J gene is TRBJ1-2, the V gene TRBV7-9, with unresolved D. The CDR3 has 14 residues. Germline CDR1 and CDR2: SEHNR and FQNEAQ (reference sequence). V lost 1 base to trimming and J lost 4 bases, with 10 bases between them. The CDR3 DNA reads TGTGCCAGCAGCTTAGGCCAGGTACTCTATGGCTACACCTTC. Encoded protein: CASSLGQVLYGYTF.

The J gene is TRBJ2-3, the V gene TRBV7-9; TRBD2 aligns across 7 bases. The V gene end was trimmed by 3 bases and the J gene end by 5 bases; junction bases not matched to a gene: 5. Germline V CDR1 and CDR2: SEHNR, FQNEAQ (reference sequence). CDR3 length: 14 residues. The CDR3 bases are TGTGCCAGCAGCTTCACAATAGCGGGAGATACGCAGTATTTT. Its protein product is CASSFTIAGDTQYF.

A few counts support this clonotype. The V and J genes are TRBV7-2 and TRBJ2-1, with TRBD1 identical over 9 bases. The CDR3 totals 17 residues. The ends lost 2 bases at V and 8 bases at J; junction bases unmatched: 13. The germline V gene has CDR1 SGHTA and CDR2 FQGNSA. For the CDR3, the DNA is TGTGCCAGCAGCTTATGGGGCCCCGGGACAGGGCGGGATGAGCAGTTCTTC. Amino acids: CASSLWGPGTGRDEQFF. The whole variable domain, remainder taken from reference TRBV7-2 and TRBJ2-1, is GAGVSQSPSNKVTEKGKDVELRCDPISGHTALYWYRQSLGQGLEFLIYFQGNSAPDKSGLPSDRFSAERTGGSVSTLTIQRTQQEDSAVYLCASSLWGPGTGRDEQFFGPGTRLTVL.

This clonotype was seen only once. One end of the junction fails to match germline, which may point to a read error. V and J are TRBV20-1 and TRBJ2-1; 8 bases are shared with TRBD2. The CDR3 extends over 18 amino acids. Per germline, CDR1 DFQATT and CDR2 SNEGSKA (reference sequence). The CDR3 sequence: CSTRGGAGGQTPYNEQFF. In DNA, the CDR3 is TGCAGTACTAGAGGGGGGGCGGGGGGCCAAACCCCCTACAATGAGCAGTTCTTC.

The V call is TRBV4-2, the J call TRBJ2-2; no clear D gene. The CDR3 totals 15 residues. V was pared by 3 bases and J by 4 bases, with 12 bases between. Per germline, CDR1 LGHNA and CDR2 YNFKEQ. Here the CDR3 DNA reads TGTGCCAGCAGCCAGTTAGTATTGGGCACCGGGGAGCTGTTTTTT. Translation: CASSQLVLGTGELFF.

In this sample, this clonotype turned up many times. V is TRBV20-1 and J is TRBJ1-6; D ambiguous. This CDR3 spans 14 amino acids. CDR1 DFQATT and CDR2 SNEGSKA come from the germline V gene (reference sequence). V gave up 0 bases and J gave up 7 bases, with 10 bases separating them. The CDR3 DNA follows: TGCAGTGCTAGAGATCTTTTGGGGAATTCACCCCTCCACTTT. Translated: CSARDLLGNSPLHF.

The chain has TRBV5-1 and TRBJ1-4; 8 bases are a match to TRBD1. CDR1 is SGHRS and CDR2 is YFSETQ in the germline V gene. V shed 4 bases and J 0 bases; nucleotides not matched to a gene: 5. The CDR3 loop spans 16 amino acids. The CDR3 coding sequence is TGCGCCAGCAGCCCGGGACAGGTTGCAACTAATGAAAAACTGTTTTTT. Translating gives CASSPGQVATNEKLFF.